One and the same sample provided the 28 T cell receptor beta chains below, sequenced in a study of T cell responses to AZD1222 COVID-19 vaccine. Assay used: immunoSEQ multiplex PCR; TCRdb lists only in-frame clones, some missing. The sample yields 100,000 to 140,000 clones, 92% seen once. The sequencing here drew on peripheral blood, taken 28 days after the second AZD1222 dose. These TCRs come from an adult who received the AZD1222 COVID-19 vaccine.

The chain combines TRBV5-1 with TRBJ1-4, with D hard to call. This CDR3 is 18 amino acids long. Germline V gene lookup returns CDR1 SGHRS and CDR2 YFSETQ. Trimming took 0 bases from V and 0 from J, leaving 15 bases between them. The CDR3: CASSLVGARLATNEKLFF. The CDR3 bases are TGCGCCAGCAGCTTGGTGGGCGCCCGGCTTGCAACTAATGAAAAACTGTTTTTT.

The CDR3 nucleotides are TGTGCCAGCAGCAGGGACAGGGGGCTGACTGAAGCTTTCTTT. Protein: CASSRDRGLTEAFF. This chain links TRBV6-6 with TRBJ1-1, with 12 bases identical to TRBD1. Unmatched junction bases numbered 4, after V lost 6 bases and J lost 5 bases. CDR1 MNHNY and CDR2 SVGAGI come from the germline V gene (reference sequence). The CDR3 is 14 amino acids.

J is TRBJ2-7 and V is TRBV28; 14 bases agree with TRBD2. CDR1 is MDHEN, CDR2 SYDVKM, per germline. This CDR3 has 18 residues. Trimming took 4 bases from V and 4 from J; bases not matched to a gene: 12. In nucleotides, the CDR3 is TGTGCCAGCAGTTCCGGACTAGCGGGAGGCCCGAGAAGGTACGAGCAGTACTTC. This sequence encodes CASSSGLAGGPRRYEQYF.

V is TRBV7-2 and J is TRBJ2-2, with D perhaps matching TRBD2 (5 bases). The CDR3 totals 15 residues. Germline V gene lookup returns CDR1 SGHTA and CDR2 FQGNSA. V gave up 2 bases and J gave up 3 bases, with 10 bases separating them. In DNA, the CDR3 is TGTGCCAGCAGCTTAAGGCCCGGGGACACCGGGGAGCTGTTTTTT. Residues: CASSLRPGDTGELFF.

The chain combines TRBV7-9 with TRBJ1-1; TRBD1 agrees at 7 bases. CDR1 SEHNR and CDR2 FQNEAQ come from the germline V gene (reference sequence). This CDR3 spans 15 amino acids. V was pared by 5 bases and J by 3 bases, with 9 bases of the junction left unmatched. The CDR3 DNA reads TGTGCCAGCAGCACGCCTTCAGGGGGTGACACTGAAGCTTTCTTT. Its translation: CASSTPSGGDTEAFF. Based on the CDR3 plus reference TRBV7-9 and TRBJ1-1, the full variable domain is DTGVSQNPRHKITKRGQNVTFRCDPISEHNRLYWYRQTLGQGPEFLTYFQNEAQLEKSRLLSDRFSAERPKGSFSTLEIQRTEQGDSAMYLCASSTPSGGDTEAFFGQGTRLTVV.

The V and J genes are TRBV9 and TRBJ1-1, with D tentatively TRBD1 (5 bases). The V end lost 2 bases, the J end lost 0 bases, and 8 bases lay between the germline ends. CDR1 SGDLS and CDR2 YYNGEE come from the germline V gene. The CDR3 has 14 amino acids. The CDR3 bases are TGTGCCAGCAGCGTGCGACAGATGAACACTGAAGCTTTCTTT. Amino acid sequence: CASSVRQMNTEAFF.

The CDR3 DNA sequence: TGTGCCAGCGGACAGCGTCATGATGGCTACACCTTC. Translating gives CASGQRHDGYTF. The chain is built from TRBV27 and TRBJ1-2; tentatively, D is TRBD1 (6 bases). This CDR3 contains 12 residues. From germline, CDR1 is MNHEY and CDR2 SMNVEV (reference sequence). The germline V and J ends were trimmed by 8 bases and 6 bases, with 13 bases remaining between them.

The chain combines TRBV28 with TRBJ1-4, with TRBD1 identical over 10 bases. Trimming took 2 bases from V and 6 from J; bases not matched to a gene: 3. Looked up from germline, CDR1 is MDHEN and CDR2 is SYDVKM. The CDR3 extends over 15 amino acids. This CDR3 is CASSLPDRGHEKLFF. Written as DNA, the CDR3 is TGTGCCAGCAGTTTACCAGACAGGGGGCATGAAAAACTGTTTTTT.

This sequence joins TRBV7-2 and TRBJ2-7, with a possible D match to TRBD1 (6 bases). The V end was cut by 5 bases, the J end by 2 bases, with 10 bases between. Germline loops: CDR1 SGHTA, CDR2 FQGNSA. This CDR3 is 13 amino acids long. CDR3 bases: TGTGCCAGCAGCACACAGGGTCCCTACGAGCAGTACTTC. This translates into CASSTQGPYEQYF. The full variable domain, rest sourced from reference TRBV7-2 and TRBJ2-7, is GAGVSQSPSNKVTEKGKDVELRCDPISGHTALYWYRQSLGQGLEFLIYFQGNSAPDKSGLPSDRFSAERTGGSVSTLTIQRTQQEDSAVYLCASSTQGPYEQYFGPGTRLTVT.

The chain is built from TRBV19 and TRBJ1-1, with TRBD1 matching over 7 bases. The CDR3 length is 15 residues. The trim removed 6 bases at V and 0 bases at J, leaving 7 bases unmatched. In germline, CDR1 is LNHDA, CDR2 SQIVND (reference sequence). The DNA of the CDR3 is TGTGCCAGTAGAGGGACAGCTTATTTGAACACTGAAGCTTTCTTT. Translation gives CASRGTAYLNTEAFF.

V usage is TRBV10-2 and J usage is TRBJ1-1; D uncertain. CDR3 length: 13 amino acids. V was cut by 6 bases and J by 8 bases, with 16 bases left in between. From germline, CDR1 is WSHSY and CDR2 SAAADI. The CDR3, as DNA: TGCGCCAGCAGGGGTGACACCCTCAGGGAAGCTTTCTTT. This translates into CASRGDTLREAFF.

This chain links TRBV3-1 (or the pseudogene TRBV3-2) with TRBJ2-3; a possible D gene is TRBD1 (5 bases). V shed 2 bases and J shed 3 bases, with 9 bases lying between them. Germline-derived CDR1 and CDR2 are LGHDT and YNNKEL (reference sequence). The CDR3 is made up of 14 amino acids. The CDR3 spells CASSQQTATDTQYF. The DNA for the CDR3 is TGTGCCAGCAGCCAACAGACAGCGACAGATACGCAGTATTTT.

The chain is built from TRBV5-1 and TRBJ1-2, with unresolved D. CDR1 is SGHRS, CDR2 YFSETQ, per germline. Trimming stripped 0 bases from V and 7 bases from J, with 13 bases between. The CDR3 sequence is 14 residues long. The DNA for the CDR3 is TGCGCCAGCAGCTTGGAGGTGGGGAAGGGTGGCTACACCTTC. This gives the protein CASSLEVGKGGYTF.

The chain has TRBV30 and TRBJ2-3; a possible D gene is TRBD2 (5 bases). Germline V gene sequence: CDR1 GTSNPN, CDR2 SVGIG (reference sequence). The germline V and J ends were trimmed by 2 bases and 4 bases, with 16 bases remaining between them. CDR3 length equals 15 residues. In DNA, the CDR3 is TGTGCCTGGAGTTTGAGCGGAGCGAGGCCAGATACGCAGTATTTT. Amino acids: CAWSLSGARPDTQYF.

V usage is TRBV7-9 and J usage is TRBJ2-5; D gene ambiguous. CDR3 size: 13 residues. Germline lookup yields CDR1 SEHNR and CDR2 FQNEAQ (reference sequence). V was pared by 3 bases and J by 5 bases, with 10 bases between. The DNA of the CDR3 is TGTGCCAGCAGCTTTAATAGCTGGGAGACCCAGTACTTC. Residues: CASSFNSWETQYF.

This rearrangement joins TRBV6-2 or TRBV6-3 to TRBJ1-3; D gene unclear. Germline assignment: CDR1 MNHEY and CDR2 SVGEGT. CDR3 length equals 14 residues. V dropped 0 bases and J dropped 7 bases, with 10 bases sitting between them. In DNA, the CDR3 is TGTGCCAGCAGTTACTCGCGCCCTCCCAACACCATATATTTT. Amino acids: CASSYSRPPNTIYF.

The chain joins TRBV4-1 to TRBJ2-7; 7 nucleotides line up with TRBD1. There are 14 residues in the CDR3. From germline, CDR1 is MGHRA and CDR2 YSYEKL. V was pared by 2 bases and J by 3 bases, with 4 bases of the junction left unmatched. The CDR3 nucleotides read TGCGCCAGCAGCCAACCGGGACAGAACTACGAGCAGTACTTC. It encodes CASSQPGQNYEQYF.

The CDR3 nucleotides are TGCGCCAGCCCCGGGGGGGCCCCCGGGGAGCTGTTTTTT. It encodes CASPGGAPGELFF. This chain connects TRBV4-1 to TRBJ2-2; 8 bases are a match to TRBD2. Germline lookup yields CDR1 MGHRA and CDR2 YSYEKL. V trimming: 8 bases; J trimming: 6 bases; junction bases outside the gene matches: 5. The CDR3 loop spans 13 amino acids.

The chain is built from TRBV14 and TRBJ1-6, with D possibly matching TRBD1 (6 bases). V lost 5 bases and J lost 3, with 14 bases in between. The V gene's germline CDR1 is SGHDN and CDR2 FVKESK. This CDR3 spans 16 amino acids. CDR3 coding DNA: TGTGCCAGCAGCGAAACCGGACAGCACTATAATTCACCCCTCCACTTT. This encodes CASSETGQHYNSPLHF. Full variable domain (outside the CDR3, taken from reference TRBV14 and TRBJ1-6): EAGVTQFPSHSVIEKGQTVTLRCDPISGHDNLYWYRRVMGKEIKFLLHFVKESKQDESGMPNNRFLAERTGGTYSTLKVQPAELEDSGVYFCASSETGQHYNSPLHFGNGTRLTVT.

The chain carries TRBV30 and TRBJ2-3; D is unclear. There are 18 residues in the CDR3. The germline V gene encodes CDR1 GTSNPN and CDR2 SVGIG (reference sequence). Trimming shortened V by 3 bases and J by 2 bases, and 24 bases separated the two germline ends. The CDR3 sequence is CAWRIGGITNPYTDTQYF. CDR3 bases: TGTGCCTGGAGAATAGGTGGGATCACCAACCCTTACACAGATACGCAGTATTTT.

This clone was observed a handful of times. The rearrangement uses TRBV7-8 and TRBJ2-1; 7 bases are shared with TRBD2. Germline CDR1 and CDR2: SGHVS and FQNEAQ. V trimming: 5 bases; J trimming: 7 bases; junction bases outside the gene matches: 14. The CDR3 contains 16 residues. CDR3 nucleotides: TGTGCCAGCAGCCCCCCGTCAGCGGGAATGTCAAATGAGCAGTTCTTC. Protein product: CASSPPSAGMSNEQFF. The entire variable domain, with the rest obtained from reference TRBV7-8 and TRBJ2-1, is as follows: GAGVSQSPRYKVAKRGQDVALRCDPISGHVSLFWYQQALGQGPEFLTYFQNEAQLDKSGLPSDRFFAERPEGSVSTLKIQRTQQEDSAVYLCASSPPSAGMSNEQFFGPGTRLTVL.

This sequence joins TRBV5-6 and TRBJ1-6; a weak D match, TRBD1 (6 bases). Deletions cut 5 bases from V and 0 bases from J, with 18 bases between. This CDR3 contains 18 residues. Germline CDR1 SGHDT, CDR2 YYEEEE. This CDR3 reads CASRTSGATLSYNSPLHF. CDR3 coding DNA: TGTGCCAGCAGGACATCGGGGGCTACCCTCTCCTATAATTCACCCCTCCACTTT.

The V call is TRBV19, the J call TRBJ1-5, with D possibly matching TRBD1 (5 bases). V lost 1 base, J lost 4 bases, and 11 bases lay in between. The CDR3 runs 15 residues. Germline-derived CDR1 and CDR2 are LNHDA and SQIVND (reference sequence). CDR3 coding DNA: TGTGCCAGTAGTATAGGCGGGGGTAGAAATCAGCCCCAGCATTTT. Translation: CASSIGGGRNQPQHF.

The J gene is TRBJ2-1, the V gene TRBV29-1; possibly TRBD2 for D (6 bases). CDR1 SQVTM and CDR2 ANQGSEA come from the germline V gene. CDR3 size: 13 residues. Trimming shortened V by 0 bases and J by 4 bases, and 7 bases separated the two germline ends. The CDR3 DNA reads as TGCAGCGTTGAAGACCTAGCGTACAATGAGCAGTTCTTC. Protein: CSVEDLAYNEQFF.

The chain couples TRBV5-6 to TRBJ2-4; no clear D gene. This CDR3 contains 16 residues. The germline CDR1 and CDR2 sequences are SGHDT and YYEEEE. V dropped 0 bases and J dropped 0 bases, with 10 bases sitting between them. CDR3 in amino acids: CASSLDRMLAKNIQYF. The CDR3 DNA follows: TGTGCCAGCAGCTTGGATAGGATGCTAGCCAAAAACATTCAGTACTTC.

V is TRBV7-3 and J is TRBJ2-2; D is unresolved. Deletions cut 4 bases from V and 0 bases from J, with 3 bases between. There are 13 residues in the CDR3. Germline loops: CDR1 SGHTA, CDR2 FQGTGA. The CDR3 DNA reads TGTGCCAGCAGCTCCTCGAACACCGGGGAGCTGTTTTTT. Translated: CASSSSNTGELFF.

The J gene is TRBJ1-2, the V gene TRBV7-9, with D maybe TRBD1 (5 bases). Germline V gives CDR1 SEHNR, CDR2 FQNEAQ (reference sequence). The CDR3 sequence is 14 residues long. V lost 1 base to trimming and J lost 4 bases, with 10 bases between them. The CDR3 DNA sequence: TGTGCCAGCAGCTTAGTTTCTACAGGCTATGGCTACACCTTC. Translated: CASSLVSTGYGYTF.

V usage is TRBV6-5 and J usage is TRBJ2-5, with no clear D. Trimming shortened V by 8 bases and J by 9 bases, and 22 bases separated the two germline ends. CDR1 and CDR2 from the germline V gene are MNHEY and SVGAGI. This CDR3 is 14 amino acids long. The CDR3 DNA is TGTGCCAGCTCCCTCGAAGGGTACTCTGGGGCCCAGTACTTC. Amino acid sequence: CASSLEGYSGAQYF.